The present T cell receptor beta chain was sequenced within a study of blood T cell repertoires in COVID-19. Overall study: Samples came from the United States, Italy and Spain, spanning acute and convalescent COVID-19. In each case, the material was cDNA or gDNA derived from T cells, B-cell-depleted T cells, or PBMCs.

This CDR3 has 14 amino acids. The V gene's germline CDR1 is SGHTA and CDR2 FQGNSA. The ends lost 7 bases at V and 2 bases at J; junction bases unmatched: 4. Per the authors' pipeline: Estimation of nucleated cell counts was performed using reference gene primer amplification. TCRdb's copy holds only in-frame clones and misses some; the assay was immunoSEQ multiplex PCR. V, J and clone size are those of that table, while D and trimming were read from the DNA. This table holds around 110,000 clones, about 80% found once. Sequenced input: peripheral blood. The chain has TRBV7-2 and TRBJ2-3; 9 bases align to TRBD2. This sequence originates from an older man with active or convalescent COVID-19. CDR3 coding DNA: TGTGCCAGCACCTCTAGCGGGATCACAGATACGCAGTATTTT. It encodes CASTSSGITDTQYF.